Given below is one TCR beta chain in context. The data are from a study of sequential checkpoint blockade in melanoma. Study at large: Patients were randomized 1:1 to nivolumab-then-ipilimumab or ipilimumab-then-nivolumab first-line. After both sequences, patients received maintenance nivolumab.

Sequenced by immunoSEQ multiplex PCR; TCRdb stores in-frame clones only, minus some. The data contain around 10,000 clones, more than 70% of them singletons. Treatment of the sample: randomized to nivolumab then ipilimumab (arm A) or the reverse (arm B). Patients had received no earlier DNA-damaging chemotherapy. PBMC sorting kept live CD3+CD8+ cells without CD19 or CD56. Germline-derived CDR1 and CDR2 are SGHRS and YFSETQ. V lost 0 bases, J lost 3 bases, and 12 bases lay in between. CDR3 size: 16 residues. V is TRBV5-1 and J is TRBJ1-4; no firm D call. The starting material was CD8+ T cells sorted from blood (inferred from file names), obtained from a patient given nivolumab and ipilimumab in sequence. This sequence was found in a human donor with melanoma. CDR3 amino acids: CASSLDPGRPNEKLFF. The CDR3 nucleotides are TGCGCCAGCAGCTTGGATCCGGGGAGGCCTAATGAAAAACTGTTTTTT.